Listed below are T cell receptor beta chains from one sample, sequenced in a study of blood T cell repertoires in COVID-19. Some clones are missing from TCRdb's copy, which holds only in-frame ones; the method was immunoSEQ multiplex PCR. The top ten hold 12% of the sample, which has around 180,000 clones, less than 85% seen once. Source material: PBMCs or T cells enriched from blood (not recorded which). Receptors were obtained from a man aged 50 to 60 who had recovered from COVID-19. CDR3s include the opening cysteine and the closing phenylalanine or tryptophan. The order of the fields is J gene, V gene, CDR3 protein.

j_call: TRBJ1-6
v_call: TRBV6-1
cdr3_aa: CASSEGGENSPLHF

j_call: TRBJ1-2
v_call: TRBV7-9
cdr3_aa: CASSPGQGRYGYTF

j_call: TRBJ2-1
v_call: TRBV7-6
cdr3_aa: CASSFSSSAGGPRGQFF

j_call: TRBJ2-7
v_call: TRBV5-1
cdr3_aa: CASRPPGTNTKQYF

j_call: TRBJ2-6
v_call: TRBV5-1
cdr3_aa: CASSYGLAGDGANVLTF

j_call: TRBJ2-5
v_call: TRBV2
cdr3_aa: CASSLGTGGRETQYF

j_call: TRBJ1-5
v_call: TRBV18
cdr3_aa: CASSPGSNQPQHF

j_call: TRBJ2-7
v_call: TRBV10-3
cdr3_aa: CATGQDRTYEQYF

j_call: TRBJ2-7
v_call: TRBV19
cdr3_aa: CASSTTTGGTYEQYF

j_call: TRBJ1-5
v_call: TRBV24-1
cdr3_aa: CATSDRQGDGSNQPQHF